The clone carrying this T cell receptor beta chain was recorded only once. Per germline, CDR1 SGHRS and CDR2 YFSETQ. The V segment lost 6 bases and the J segment 4 bases; nucleotides outside the gene matches: 11. CDR3 length: 16 amino acids. The data originate from a study of T cell changes during pregnancy in multiple sclerosis. Using immunoSEQ multiplex PCR, the repertoire was profiled, and TCRdb retains in-frame clones only, with some absent. The repertoire holds just over 35,000 clones, with 93% as singletons. The sequencing used CD4+ T cells from peripheral blood mononuclear cells, collected in the first trimester of pregnancy. The origin of this receptor is a female donor with multiple sclerosis, enrolled in a pregnancy study. The chain combines TRBV5-1 with TRBJ2-2; TRBD2 aligns across 8 bases. As DNA, the CDR3 is TGCGCCAGCACTCGGCTTGCGGGAGGAACCACCGGGGAGCTGTTTTTT. Translating it yields CASTRLAGGTTGELFF. Looking up the rest from reference TRBV5-1 and TRBJ2-2 gives the full variable domain: KAGVTQTPRYLIKTRGQQVTLSCSPISGHRSVSWYQQTPGQGLQFLFEYFSETQRNKGNFPGRFSGRQFSNSRSEMNVSTLELGDSALYLCASTRLAGGTTGELFFGEGSRLTVL.